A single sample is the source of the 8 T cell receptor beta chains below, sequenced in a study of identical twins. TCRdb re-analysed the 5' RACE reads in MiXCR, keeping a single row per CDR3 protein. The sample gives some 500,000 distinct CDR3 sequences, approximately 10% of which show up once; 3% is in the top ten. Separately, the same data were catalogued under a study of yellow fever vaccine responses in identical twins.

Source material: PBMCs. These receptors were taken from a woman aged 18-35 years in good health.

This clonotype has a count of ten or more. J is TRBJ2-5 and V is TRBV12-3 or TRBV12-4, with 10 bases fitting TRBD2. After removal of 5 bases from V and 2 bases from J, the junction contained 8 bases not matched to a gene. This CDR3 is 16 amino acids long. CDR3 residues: CASSTGAGGKQETQYF. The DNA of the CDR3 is TGTGCCAGCAGTACCGGAGCGGGGGGGAAACAAGAGACCCAGTACTTC.

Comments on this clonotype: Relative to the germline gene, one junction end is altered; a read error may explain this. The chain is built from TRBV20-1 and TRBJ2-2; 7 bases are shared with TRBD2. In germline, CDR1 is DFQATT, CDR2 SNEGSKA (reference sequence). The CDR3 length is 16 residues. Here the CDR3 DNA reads TGCTGTGCTAGCGGTTCCGGGGCTACAGACACCGGGGAGCTGTTTTTT. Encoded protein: CCASGSGATDTGELFF.

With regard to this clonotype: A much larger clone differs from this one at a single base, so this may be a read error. The CDR3 loop is CSAEGLAGESERETQYF. In DNA form, the CDR3 reads TGCAGCGCCGAAGGCCTAGCGGGAGAATCTGAGCGGGAGACCCAGTACTTC. The V and J genes are TRBV29-1 and TRBJ2-5; 10 nucleotides align to TRBD2. The CDR3 sequence is 17 residues long. The V gene's germline CDR1 is SQVTM and CDR2 ANQGSEA. The junction had 19 bases not matched to a gene; V was cut back by 7 bases and J by 5 bases.

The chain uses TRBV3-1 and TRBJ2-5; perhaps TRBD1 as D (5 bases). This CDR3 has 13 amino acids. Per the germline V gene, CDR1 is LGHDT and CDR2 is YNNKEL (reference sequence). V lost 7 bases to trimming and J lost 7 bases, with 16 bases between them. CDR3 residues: CASTEGGHATQYF. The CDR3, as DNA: TGTGCCAGCACGGAAGGCGGACACGCGACCCAGTACTTC.

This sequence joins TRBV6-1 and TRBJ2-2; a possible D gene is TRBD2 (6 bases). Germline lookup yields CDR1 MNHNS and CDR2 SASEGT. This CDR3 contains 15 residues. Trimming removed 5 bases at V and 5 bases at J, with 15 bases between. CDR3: CASSLLARNTGELFF. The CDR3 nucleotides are TGTGCCAGCAGTCTGCTAGCGAGGAATACCGGGGAGCTGTTTTTT.

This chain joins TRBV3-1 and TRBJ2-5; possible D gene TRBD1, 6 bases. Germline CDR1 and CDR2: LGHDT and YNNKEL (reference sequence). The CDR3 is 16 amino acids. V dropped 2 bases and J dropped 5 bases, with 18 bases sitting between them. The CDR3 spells CASSQKRGLQGETQYF. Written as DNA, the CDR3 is TGTGCCAGCAGCCAAAAGAGAGGACTCCAGGGGGAGACCCAGTACTTC.

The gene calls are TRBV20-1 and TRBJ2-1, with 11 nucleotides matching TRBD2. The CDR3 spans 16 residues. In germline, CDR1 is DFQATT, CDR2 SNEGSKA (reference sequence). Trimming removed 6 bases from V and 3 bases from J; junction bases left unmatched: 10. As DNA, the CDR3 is TGCAGTGCCAATTCGGATAGCGGGGGGGACTACAATGAGCAGTTCTTC. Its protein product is CSANSDSGGDYNEQFF.

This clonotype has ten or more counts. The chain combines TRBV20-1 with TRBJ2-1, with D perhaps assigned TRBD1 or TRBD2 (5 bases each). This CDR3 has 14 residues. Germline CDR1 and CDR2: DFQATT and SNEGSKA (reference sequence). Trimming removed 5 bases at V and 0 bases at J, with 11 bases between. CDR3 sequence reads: CSAEGTPSYNEQFF. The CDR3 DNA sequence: TGCAGTGCTGAAGGGACGCCCTCCTACAATGAGCAGTTCTTC.